These T cell receptor beta chains were read from a single sample in a study of blood T cell repertoires in COVID-19. Sequencing used immunoSEQ multiplex PCR; TCRdb keeps in-frame clones, though not all of them. This table holds about 23,000 clones, about four fifths found once. The material sequenced was peripheral blood. The receptors shown here come from a man in his fifties with COVID-19, enrolled during active disease. The CDR3 runs from the conserved cysteine through the conserved F or W. The D gene is left open where the match is weak. Not all rows give a size; the values are once, few, many and, for expanded clones, a class.

TRBJ1-1,TRBV28,.,14,.,TGTGCCAGCAGTCCTCAGGTTACGAACACTGAAGCTTTCTTT,CASSPQVTNTEAFF
TRBJ2-1,TRBV11-3,.,15,TRBD2,TGTGCCAGCAGGTCACTAGCGGGAGGGCACTATGAGCAGTTCTTC,CASRSLAGGHYEQFF
TRBJ2-6,TRBV5-1,.,16,.,TGCGCCAGCAGCCCGGACAGTCTCTCTGGGGCCAACGTCCTGACTTTC,CASSPDSLSGANVLTF
TRBJ1-2,TRBV9,few,14,TRBD1,TGTGCCAGCGGAGAGGACAGGGGGTGGCATGGCTACACCTTC,CASGEDRGWHGYTF
TRBJ1-3,TRBV6-5,.,13,.,TGTGCCACTCTGACCAAGGGGGGAAACACCATATATTTT,CATLTKGGNTIYF
TRBJ2-4,TRBV6-5,.,13,.,TGTGCCAGCAGGGCGGGACCGGGCAACATTCAGTACTTC,CASRAGPGNIQYF
TRBJ2-5,TRBV18,.,12,.,TGTGCCAGCTCCCCCCCGGGGGAGACCCAGTACTTC,CASSPPGETQYF
TRBJ2-3,TRBV7-3,.,13,.,TGTGCCAGCAGCTTAACGTCTTCAGATACGCAGTATTTT,CASSLTSSDTQYF
TRBJ1-1,TRBV27,.,11,.,TGTGCCAGCACAAGGGGTACTGAAGCTTTCTTT,CASTRGTEAFF
TRBJ2-7,TRBV5-6,few,13,TRBD2,TGTGCCAGCAGCTGGGCGGGGGCCTACGAGCAGTACTTC,CASSWAGAYEQYF
TRBJ2-3,TRBV7-9,.,15,TRBD2,TGTGCCAGCGGTCTACTAGCGGACACAAGAGATACGCAGTATTTT,CASGLLADTRDTQYF
TRBJ2-7,TRBV5-6,few,13,.,TGTGCCAGCAGCCTCCGGTTCTCCTACGAGCAGTACTTC,CASSLRFSYEQYF
TRBJ1-4,TRBV19,.,14,TRBD1,TGTGCCAGTAGGTCGGGACAGAATAATGAAAAACTGTTTTTT,CASRSGQNNEKLFF
TRBJ2-5,TRBV28,.,14,TRBD1,TGTGCCAGCAGTTGGGACAGGGGGCCAGAGACCCAGTACTTC,CASSWDRGPETQYF
TRBJ2-7,TRBV11-2,.,14,.,TGTGCCAGCAGCCACCCCGGGACTTCTACTGAGCAGTACTTC,CASSHPGTSTEQYF
TRBJ2-7,TRBV5-1,.,14,.,TGCGCCAGCAGCTTTCTATTAGGGAGCTACGAGCAGTACTTC,CASSFLLGSYEQYF
TRBJ1-1,TRBV29-1,.,12,TRBD1,TGCAGCGCTCGGACAGGGAACACTGAAGCTTTCTTT,CSARTGNTEAFF
TRBJ2-1,TRBV28,.,15,TRBD1,TGTGCCAGCAGTCCCACCCGACAGGGGCACAATGAGCAGTTCTTC,CASSPTRQGHNEQFF
TRBJ2-7,TRBV6-5,once,14,TRBD2,TGTGCCAGCAGTCCGCGGGCGACGGGAGGCGAGCAGTACTTC,CASSPRATGGEQYF
TRBJ1-6,TRBV9,few,16,.,TGTGCCAGCAGCGCGTCCGGGGGTCATGGAAATTCACCCCTCCACTTT,CASSASGGHGNSPLHF
TRBJ2-7,TRBV7-3,.,13,TRBD1,TGTGCCAGCAGCTTGGGACAGCACTACGAGCAGTACTTC,CASSLGQHYEQYF
TRBJ2-1,TRBV4-2,.,16,TRBD2,TGTGCCAGCAGCCGCGTGGGACTAGCGGACGACAATGAGCAGTTCTTC,CASSRVGLADDNEQFF
TRBJ1-1,TRBV7-8,.,17,.,TGTGCCAGCACCCCATGGCGGGCGGCGGGGCCGAACACTGAAGCTTTCTTT,CASTPWRAAGPNTEAFF
TRBJ1-6,TRBV6-5,few,14,.,TGTGCCAGCAGACGTACCTCGAGGGATTCACCCCTCCACTTT,CASRRTSRDSPLHF
TRBJ2-7,TRBV30,.,13,.,TGTGCCTGTCGAGGGGGGGGTACCTACGAGCAGTACTTC,CACRGGGTYEQYF
TRBJ1-2,TRBV7-3,once,14,.,TGTGCCAGCAGCCGGCGCCAGGGGATAGGAGGCTACACCTTC,CASSRRQGIGGYTF
TRBJ2-1,TRBV10-3,.,15,TRBD2,TGTGCCATCAGGGACGGGGGGAACTCCTACAATGAGCAGTTCTTC,CAIRDGGNSYNEQFF
TRBJ2-3,TRBV19,.,15,TRBD2,TGTGCCAGTAGCCGGACTAGCGGGGTCTCAGATACGCAGTATTTT,CASSRTSGVSDTQYF
TRBJ2-1,TRBV10-3,once,17,TRBD2,TGTGCCATCAGTGACAAAGGAAGGACTAGCGGCAACAATGAGCAGTTCTTC,CAISDKGRTSGNNEQFF
TRBJ2-2,TRBV10-3,.,12,.,TGTGCCATCACCAACTACACCGGGGAGCTGTTTTTT,CAITNYTGELFF
TRBJ2-1,TRBV2,.,14,TRBD2,TGTGCCAGCATAGCTAGCGGGGGCGTCAATGAGCAGTTCTTC,CASIASGGVNEQFF
TRBJ2-1,TRBV14,few,15,.,TGTGCCAGCAGCCAACATGCGGGGACCTACAATGAGCAGTTCTTC,CASSQHAGTYNEQFF
TRBJ1-4,TRBV28,few,17,.,TGTGCCAGCAGTCCGAGCCCCGGCAGGGGCTTGAGTGAAAAACTGTTTTTT,CASSPSPGRGLSEKLFF
TRBJ2-2,TRBV6-5,few,15,TRBD2,TGTGCCAGCAGTTACTCGGCGGGAGTAACCGGGGAGCTGTTTTTT,CASSYSAGVTGELFF
TRBJ2-7,TRBV24-1,.,15,TRBD1,TGTGCCACCAGCAGAACCGGGACAGGGGAACGCGAGCAGTACTTC,CATSRTGTGEREQYF
TRBJ1-6,TRBV11-2,.,16,.,TGTGCCAGCAGTTTGTATCCCCTCTCCTATAATTCACCCCTCCACTTT,CASSLYPLSYNSPLHF
TRBJ2-1,TRBV12-3/TRBV12-4,.,13,TRBD2,TGTGCCAGCAGTTTTGTGGCTAGCGGGGTGAGGTTCTTC,CASSFVASGVRFF
TRBJ1-3,TRBV19,once,17,TRBD1,TGTGCCAGTAGTAAACGCCATTCACAGGGGGCCGGAAACACCATATATTTT,CASSKRHSQGAGNTIYF
TRBJ2-1,TRBV5-1,.,12,.,TGCGCCAGCAGCTTGGCCTTCAATGAGCAGTTCTTC,CASSLAFNEQFF
TRBJ1-6,TRBV19,.,14,TRBD1,TGTGCCAGTATAGGACCAGGGGGCAATTCACCCCTCCACTTT,CASIGPGGNSPLHF
TRBJ1-1,TRBV29-1,.,13,.,TGCAGCGGCGAACGGGGAGAAGCGACTGAAGCTTTCTTT,CSGERGEATEAFF
TRBJ2-7,TRBV29-1,once,12,TRBD2,TGCAGCGTTGAACGGGAGGGCTACGAGCAGTACTTC,CSVEREGYEQYF
TRBJ1-2,TRBV27,medium-sized,16,.,TGTGCCAGCAGTTTAGACAGAACGGGCATTGACTATGGCTACACCTTC,CASSLDRTGIDYGYTF
TRBJ2-1,TRBV5-1,.,15,TRBD2,TGCGCCAGCAGCTTGGCACTAGCGGGGAACAATGAGCAGTTCTTC,CASSLALAGNNEQFF
TRBJ2-1,TRBV10-3,.,17,TRBD2,TGTGCCATCAGTGAGTCGACCCTAGCGGGGGGGGACAATGAGCAGTTCTTC,CAISESTLAGGDNEQFF
TRBJ1-2,TRBV6-6,.,16,TRBD1,TGTGCCAGCAGCCCAAACCCAGGACAGGGAATGGATGGCTACACCTTC,CASSPNPGQGMDGYTF
TRBJ2-7,TRBV12-3/TRBV12-4,large,12,.,TGTGCCAGCAGTTTACGGTTTTACGAGCAGTACTTC,CASSLRFYEQYF
TRBJ2-7,TRBV6-6,.,11,.,TGTGCCAGCAGTATCCTTTACGAGCAGTACTTC,CASSILYEQYF
TRBJ1-3,TRBV18,.,15,.,TGTGCCAGCTCACCCGCCCAGGGATCTGGAAACACCATATATTTT,CASSPAQGSGNTIYF
TRBJ2-1,TRBV5-6,.,13,.,TGTGCCAGCAGCCGCGGGGCTAGCAATGAGCAGTTCTTC,CASSRGASNEQFF
TRBJ2-3,TRBV28,.,16,TRBD2,TGTGCCAGCAGTTCACTCCTAGCGGGAAGCACAGATACGCAGTATTTT,CASSSLLAGSTDTQYF
TRBJ1-5,TRBV27,.,12,.,TGTGCCAGCAGTGGAGGGAATCAGCCCCAGCATTTT,CASSGGNQPQHF
TRBJ2-7,TRBV27,.,15,.,TGTGCCAGCAGTTTACCGGGATCCCCCCCTTACGAGCAGTACTTC,CASSLPGSPPYEQYF
TRBJ2-7,TRBV28,once,11,.,TGTGCCAGCAGTTTTCAGAGGGAGCAGTACTTC,CASSFQREQYF